The 25 T cell receptor beta chains given below trace back to one sample, sequenced in a study of regulatory T cells in long-lasting Graves disease. This sample's time point: newly diagnosed GD, antithyroid drugs for less than 3 months. TCR sequences were obtained from RNA taken from PBMCs. Construction of the TCR beta libraries employed iRepertoire HTBI primers in conjunction with Arm-PCR of CDR3 regions. Via MiXCR, TCRdb re-called the multiplex PCR reads, giving one row per CDR3 protein. The sample carries roughly 500,000 distinct CDR3 sequences, approximately 13% recorded once. These same records also appear under a second study, on T cells in Graves' hyperthyroidism and ophthalmopathy.

This specimen was peripheral blood mononuclear cells (PBMCs), taken at new diagnosis, from a patient treated with antithyroid drugs. The receptors derive from a man aged 30 to 45 with Graves disease.

The V and J genes are TRBV10-2 and TRBJ1-3; D call uncertain. This CDR3 comprises 16 residues. The V end lost 3 bases, the J end lost 0 bases, and 12 bases lay between the germline ends. The germline CDR1 and CDR2 sequences are WSHSY and SAAADI. The CDR3 DNA follows: TGCGCCAGCAGTGATGCTTGGGTTTCCTCTGGAAACACCATATATTTT. This translates into CASSDAWVSSGNTIYF.

This clonotype came up many times. The rearrangement joins TRBV5-1 to TRBJ2-4, with D uncertain. CDR3 length: 13 residues. V was pared by 7 bases and J by 5 bases, with 13 bases between. Germline CDR1 and CDR2: SGHRS and YFSETQ. The CDR3 region is CASRVGLENIQYF. CDR3 coding DNA: TGCGCCAGCCGGGTAGGGCTTGAAAACATTCAGTACTTC.

This clonotype was seen at least ten times. The chain is built from TRBV14 and TRBJ2-2; TRBD1 might be the D (6 bases). Trimming removed 5 bases from V and 5 bases from J, with 12 bases in between. The CDR3 totals 14 residues. Germline CDR1 reads SGHDN; CDR2 reads FVKESK. The CDR3 loop is CASSAFQGTGELFF. The CDR3 nucleotides read TGTGCCAGCAGCGCCTTCCAGGGGACCGGGGAGCTGTTTTTT.

The J gene is TRBJ1-5, the V gene TRBV19; no reliable D call. The CDR3 contains 11 residues. In germline, CDR1 is LNHDA, CDR2 SQIVND (reference sequence). Between the trimmed V and J ends, which lost 3 bases and 9 bases, there was a span of 6 bases. In nucleotides, the CDR3 is TGTGCCAGTAGTATTGGCGGGCCCCAGCATTTT. It yields the protein CASSIGGPQHF.

Many counts were recorded for this clonotype. The rearrangement joins TRBV11-1 to TRBJ2-3; 15 nucleotides match TRBD2. V gave up 5 bases and J gave up 0 bases; unmatched junction bases: 3. CDR3 length: 17 residues. Germline CDR1 reads SGHAT; CDR2 reads FQDESV (reference sequence). In DNA, the CDR3 is TGTGCCAGCAGCCGTGGACTAGCGGGAGGGAGCACAGATACGCAGTATTTT. It yields the protein CASSRGLAGGSTDTQYF.

This clonotype was recorded at least ten times. V usage is TRBV29-1 and J usage is TRBJ2-2; 7 nucleotides match TRBD1. Germline CDR1 is SQVTM and CDR2 is ANQGSEA. The V and J ends lost 4 bases and 0 bases, in that order; junction bases with no gene match: 11. The CDR3 is made up of 17 amino acids. In nucleotides, the CDR3 is TGCAGCGTTGGTAGAGTAACCGGGACAGCGAACACCGGGGAGCTGTTTTTT. Translation gives CSVGRVTGTANTGELFF.

This clonotype was detected many times. The chain uses TRBV13 and TRBJ2-3; TRBD2 matches 9 bases. Germline CDR1 PRHDT, CDR2 FYEKMQ (reference sequence). This CDR3 has 18 residues. V lost 1 base and J lost 2; bases outside the gene matches: 10. In DNA, the CDR3 is TGTGCCAGCAGCTTAGCTACTCTAGCGGGAAAATACACAGATACGCAGTATTTT. Its translation: CASSLATLAGKYTDTQYF. Full variable domain (outside the CDR3, taken from reference TRBV13 and TRBJ2-3): AAGVIQSPRHLIKEKRETATLKCYPIPRHDTVYWYQQGPGQDPQFLISFYEKMQSDKGSIPDRFSAQQFSDYHSELNMSSLELGDSALYFCASSLATLAGKYTDTQYFGPGTRLTVL.

This clonotype was counted ten times or more. The chain combines TRBV28 with TRBJ2-7; the match to TRBD2 covers 8 bases. The CDR3 runs 15 residues. With V trimmed by 4 bases and J by 2 bases, 7 bases remained unmatched. The germline V gene encodes CDR1 MDHEN and CDR2 SYDVKM. CDR3 protein: CASSSDSGSAYEQYF. CDR3 sequence (DNA): TGTGCCAGCAGTTCTGACAGCGGGAGTGCCTACGAGCAGTACTTC.

The V gene is TRBV7-6, the J gene TRBJ2-2; D could derive from TRBD1 or TRBD2 (6 bases each). The germline V gene encodes CDR1 SGHVS and CDR2 FNYEAQ. V was shortened by 6 bases and J by 0 bases, with 11 bases between the two germline ends. The CDR3 length is 15 residues. The DNA of the CDR3 is TGTGCCAGCAGACTGGGGGGCTCGAACACCGGGGAGCTGTTTTTT. This codes for CASRLGGSNTGELFF.

In its sample, this clonotype was seen many times. The chain employs TRBV15 and TRBJ2-7, with 7 positions matching TRBD2. Trimming at V came to 0 bases and at J to 5 bases, leaving 4 bases not matched to a gene. The CDR3 sequence is 14 residues long. Germline V CDR1 and CDR2: LNHNV, YYDKDF (reference sequence). CDR3 nucleotide sequence: TGTGCCACCAGCAGAGAGGCGGGAGAACACGAGCAGTACTTC. Translating it yields CATSREAGEHEQYF.

A few counts support this clonotype. The chain joins TRBV6-2 or TRBV6-3 to TRBJ2-1, with TRBD2 matching 12 bases. The trim removed 7 bases at V and 5 bases at J, leaving 9 bases unmatched. The CDR3 consists of 16 residues. Per the germline V gene, CDR1 is MNHEY and CDR2 is SVGEGT. The CDR3 coding sequence is TGTGCCAGCACCCCCCGTCTAGCGGGAGGGAACAATGAGCAGTTCTTC. Translating gives CASTPRLAGGNNEQFF.

There are many counts of this clonotype. The J gene is TRBJ1-5, the V gene TRBV12-3 or TRBV12-4; TRBD1 aligns across 7 bases. With 5 bases clipped from V and 3 bases from J, the junction kept 7 bases outside the gene matches. This CDR3 is 15 amino acids long. CDR3 nucleotide sequence: TGTGCCAGCAGTCTTGGACAGGTCAACAATCAGCCCCAGCATTTT. Its translation: CASSLGQVNNQPQHF.

Ten or more counts support this clonotype. The V call is TRBV5-1, the J call TRBJ2-2; perhaps TRBD2 as D (7 bases). This CDR3 is built from 16 residues. The germline V and J ends were trimmed by 4 bases and 6 bases, with 19 bases remaining between them. In germline, CDR1 is SGHRS, CDR2 YFSETQ. CDR3 sequence reads: CASSTGGALGSGELFF. The CDR3 region has the DNA TGCGCCAGCAGCACGGGGGGCGCCTTAGGCTCCGGGGAGCTGTTTTTT. Together with reference TRBV5-1 and TRBJ2-2, the CDR3 gives the full variable domain: KAGVTQTPRYLIKTRGQQVTLSCSPISGHRSVSWYQQTPGQGLQFLFEYFSETQRNKGNFPGRFSGRQFSNSRSEMNVSTLELGDSALYLCASSTGGALGSGELFFGEGSRLTVL.

This clonotype has only a few counts. The chain is built from TRBV7-9 and TRBJ1-4; tentatively, D is TRBD1 (5 bases). Germline CDR1 reads SEHNR; CDR2 reads FQNEAQ (reference sequence). This CDR3 has 14 residues. Trimming removed 5 bases from V and 5 bases from J, with 12 bases in between. This CDR3 is CASSTPGFNEKLFF. The DNA of the CDR3 is TGTGCCAGCAGCACCCCAGGGTTCAATGAAAAACTGTTTTTT.

The chain combines TRBV19 with TRBJ1-1; no clear D gene. This CDR3 has 14 amino acids. Deletions cut 2 bases from V and 1 base from J, with 8 bases between. Looked up from germline, CDR1 is LNHDA and CDR2 is SQIVND (reference sequence). This CDR3 reads CASSIPGKNTEAFF. The CDR3 DNA reads as TGTGCCAGTAGTATACCCGGGAAGAACACTGAAGCTTTCTTT.

With respect to this clonotype: Germline is not matched at one junction end, which may reflect a read error. CDR3 sequence: CASSRGGSGHEQHF. For the CDR3, the DNA is TGTGCCAGCAGCCGAGGGGGGAGCGGCCACGAGCAGCACTTC. This chain joins TRBV28 and TRBJ2-7, with D perhaps assigned TRBD1 or TRBD2 (6 bases each). The CDR3 loop spans 14 amino acids. CDR1 is MDHEN and CDR2 is SYDVKM in the germline V gene.

There are many counts of this clonotype. DNA for the CDR3: TGTGCCAGCAGCGTAATGACAGGGCAGGACTACGAGCAGTACTTC. Residues: CASSVMTGQDYEQYF. V usage is TRBV12-3 or TRBV12-4 and J usage is TRBJ2-7, with 7 bases that match TRBD1. The CDR3 runs 15 residues. J was trimmed by 3 bases and V by 6 bases; bases with no gene match: 11.

This clonotype was recorded many times. This rearrangement joins TRBV6-1 to TRBJ2-1, with a possible D match to TRBD2 (5 bases). The V end lost 7 bases, the J end lost 0 bases, and 10 bases lay between the germline ends. The germline CDR1 and CDR2 sequences are MNHNS and SASEGT. CDR3 length: 14 residues. In DNA form, the CDR3 reads TGTGCCAGCACGGGAATGAGCTCCTACAATGAGCAGTTCTTC. Amino acids: CASTGMSSYNEQFF.

This clonotype appeared a few times. One end of the junction does not line up with germline, which may come from a read error. V is TRBV25-1 and J is TRBJ2-7, with 7 nucleotides matching TRBD2. CDR3 length equals 15 residues. Germline CDR1 and CDR2: MGHDK and SYGVNS. The chain's CDR3 is CASNEYVSGSYEQYF. The CDR3 nucleotides are TGTGCCAGCAATGAATATGTTAGCGGGTCCTACGAGCAGTACTTC.

This clonotype came up a few times. This sequence joins TRBV18 and TRBJ2-3; D is unresolved. The germline V gene has CDR1 KGHSH and CDR2 LQKENI. The V and J ends lost 1 base and 0 bases respectively, with 8 bases between them. This CDR3 comprises 15 residues. CDR3 loop: CASSPQSASTDTQYF. CDR3 in DNA: TGTGCCAGCTCACCACAGAGCGCGAGCACAGATACGCAGTATTTT. Looking up the rest from reference TRBV18 and TRBJ2-3 gives the full variable domain: NAGVMQNPRHLVRRRGQEARLRCSPMKGHSHVYWYRQLPEEGLKFMVYLQKENIIDESGMPKERFSAEFPKEGPSILRIQQVVRGDSAAYFCASSPQSASTDTQYFGPGTRLTVL.

This clonotype was seen repeatedly, ten times or more. This chain connects TRBV20-1 to TRBJ2-4, with TRBD2 matching over 14 bases. In germline, CDR1 is DFQATT, CDR2 SNEGSKA (reference sequence). This CDR3 comprises 17 residues. Losses at the gene ends were 6 bases for V and 1 base for J; bases not matched to a gene: 8. CDR3 nucleotides: TGCAGTGCAACCGGGACTAGCGGGAGTAGGGCCAAAAACATTCAGTACTTC. Residues: CSATGTSGSRAKNIQYF.

This clonotype was picked up a small number of times. The chain uses TRBV12-3 or TRBV12-4 and TRBJ2-3; 7 positions agree with TRBD2. With V trimmed by 7 bases and J by 0 bases, 10 bases remained unmatched. This CDR3 comprises 16 residues. CDR3 in amino acids: CASTQASGGSTDTQYF. CDR3 DNA: TGTGCCAGCACCCAAGCTAGCGGAGGGAGCACAGATACGCAGTATTTT.

This CDR3 is CASSSQGVRANVLTF. The CDR3 DNA follows: TGTGCCAGCTCCTCTCAAGGCGTGAGGGCCAACGTCCTGACTTTC. The chain employs TRBV18 and TRBJ2-6; no clear D gene. This CDR3 is 15 amino acids long. Germline CDR1 reads KGHSH; CDR2 reads LQKENI. Trimming cost V 6 bases and J 5 bases, with 14 bases left between them.

There are many counts of this clonotype. The gene calls are TRBV9 and TRBJ1-1; no clear D. Germline CDR1 and CDR2: SGDLS and YYNGEE. The CDR3 contains 16 residues. V lost 4 bases and J lost 1, with 17 bases in between. This chain's CDR3 is CASSPQPGRANTEAFF. CDR3 DNA: TGTGCCAGCAGCCCTCAGCCCGGGAGGGCGAACACTGAAGCTTTCTTT.

This clonotype came up a few times. V gene TRBV9 combines with J gene TRBJ2-3; the D gene is possibly TRBD2 (6 bases). The CDR3 consists of 14 residues. V gave up 0 bases and J gave up 2 bases, with 7 bases separating them. Germline CDR1 and CDR2: SGDLS and YYNGEE. CDR3 nucleotide sequence: TGTGCCAGCAGCGTAGGCGGGGACACAGATACGCAGTATTTT. This gives the protein CASSVGGDTDTQYF.